The source of this T cell receptor beta chain is a study of cytomegalovirus exposure and HLA in healthy donors. Study results and caveats: Across HLA loci, a later analysis found differing TCR association rates, with DRB1 most and HLA-C fewest. The authors listed some 150 TCR beta chains as cytomegalovirus-associated.

The PCR was carried out with 60 Vbeta primers and 13 Jbeta primers. Assay: immunoSEQ multiplex PCR; the TCRdb copy retains only in-frame clones and omits some. The sample shows 130,000 or so clones, 84% of them seen only once. The length of the CDR3 is 15 residues. The V end lost 0 bases, the J end lost 1 base, and 7 bases lay between the germline ends. Germline V lookup: CDR1 LGHNA, CDR2 YNFKEQ. Note on this clone: The antigen is unknown.

The chain recombines TRBV4-2 with TRBJ2-1; D call uncertain. Sequenced material: PBMCs. This clonotype was sampled from a woman aged 18-29 years in good health and CMV-seropositive. CDR3 loop: CASSQDPVSYNEQFF. CDR3 nucleotide sequence: TGTGCCAGCAGCCAAGATCCAGTATCCTACAATGAGCAGTTCTTC.